This TCR beta chain was captured by sequencing in a study of blood T cell repertoires in COVID-19. Generated by immunoSEQ multiplex PCR, the TCRdb table keeps only in-frame clones and is missing some. Counted here are 300,000 to 450,000 clones, roughly 86% occurring once; the ten biggest clones make up 1.3%. V was trimmed by 5 bases and J by 5 bases, leaving 18 bases between them. The germline gives CDR1 SEHNR, CDR2 FQNEAQ (reference sequence). The CDR3 consists of 16 residues. The sequence derives from a man aged 30 to 45 who had recovered from COVID-19. Input material: PBMCs or T cells enriched from blood (not recorded which). This chain joins TRBV7-9 and TRBJ2-2; possible D gene TRBD2, 5 bases. The DNA for the CDR3 is TGTGCCAGCAGCCCCCGGCGGACCGGCGGGACCGGGGAGCTGTTTTTT. Protein sequence: CASSPRRTGGTGELFF.